These 20 T cell receptor beta chains came from one sample sequenced in a study of OX40 agonist ivuxolimab in advanced cancers. The assay was immunoSEQ multiplex PCR, and TCRdb's table has in-frame clones only and misses some. The repertoire consists of about 98,000 clones, with around 88% occurring once and the leading ten covering around 0.52%. The starting material was CD4+ or CD8+ T cells sorted from blood, obtained in a trial of the OX40 agonist ivuxolimab. All receptors come from an adult with an advanced solid tumor such as melanoma, head and neck, liver or kidney cancer.

V and J are TRBV19 and TRBJ2-7; D gene ambiguous. The CDR3 is 12 residues long. Germline values: CDR1 LNHDA, CDR2 SQIVND (reference sequence). Trimming pared 5 bases from V and 2 bases from J, leaving 7 bases between. The CDR3 sequence is CASSGVTYEQYF. CDR3 sequence (DNA): TGTGCCAGTAGTGGGGTGACCTACGAGCAGTACTTC. The complete variable domain, with remaining parts taken from reference TRBV19 and TRBJ2-7, reads DGGITQSPKYLFRKEGQNVTLSCEQNLNHDAMYWYRQDPGQGLRLIYYSQIVNDFQKGDIAEGYSVSREKKESFPLTVTSAQKNPTAFYLCASSGVTYEQYFGPGTRLTVT.

CDR3 sequence (DNA): TGTGCCAGCAGTTCTCCGGGGGCCTGGGACGAGCAGTACTTC. Protein product: CASSSPGAWDEQYF. The chain couples TRBV6-6 to TRBJ2-7; D assignment may be TRBD1 or TRBD2 (6 bases each). This CDR3 is 14 amino acids long. The germline V gene has CDR1 MNHNY and CDR2 SVGAGI (reference sequence). Trimming removed 4 bases at V and 5 bases at J, with 15 bases between.

CDR3 sequence: CAISQGGNTEAFF. In DNA form, the CDR3 reads TGTGCCATCAGCCAGGGTGGGAACACTGAAGCTTTCTTT. The V call is TRBV10-3, the J call TRBJ1-1, with D possibly being TRBD1 (5 bases). Looked up from germline, CDR1 is ENHRY and CDR2 is SYGVKD. The germline V and J ends were trimmed by 6 bases and 1 base, with 9 bases remaining between them. The CDR3 runs to 13 residues.

This clone was picked up one time. The chain joins TRBV11-2 to TRBJ2-1, with 8 bases identical to TRBD2. V gave up 6 bases and J gave up 3 bases; unmatched junction bases: 13. The CDR3 is 17 residues long. CDR1 is SGHAT, CDR2 FQNNGV, per germline. The CDR3 DNA reads TGTGCCAGCAGGGCCGGGGGGGCACCTGCGGGCTACAATGAGCAGTTCTTC. Amino acid sequence: CASRAGGAPAGYNEQFF.

The CDR3 loop is CASRGLLNTGELFF. The CDR3 nucleotides read TGTGCCAGCAGGGGACTCTTGAACACCGGGGAGCTGTTTTTT. V is TRBV7-3 and J is TRBJ2-2, with D tentatively TRBD2 (6 bases). Per germline, CDR1 SGHTA and CDR2 FQGTGA. V lost 6 bases to trimming and J lost 1 base, with 9 bases between them. The CDR3 is 14 residues long.

The CDR3 here is CASSPDLAYNEQFF. The CDR3 region has the DNA TGTGCCAGCAGCCCCGACCTAGCATACAATGAGCAGTTCTTC. V and J are TRBV7-2 and TRBJ2-1; a weak D match, TRBD2 (5 bases). CDR1 is SGHTA, CDR2 FQGNSA, per germline. This CDR3 comprises 14 residues. V lost 5 bases, J lost 4 bases, and 12 bases lay in between.

Worth noting for this clone: Other nucleotide sequences from this sample produce the same CDR3. The chain links TRBV7-3 to TRBJ2-1; D possibly matches TRBD1 or TRBD2 (5 bases each). Trimming removed 2 bases at V and 4 bases at J, with 9 bases between. Germline CDR1 is SGHTA and CDR2 is FQGTGA. CDR3 length equals 14 residues. CDR3 region: CASSLGGTYNEQFF. In DNA form, the CDR3 reads TGTGCCAGCAGCTTAGGGGGAACATACAATGAGCAGTTCTTC. Full variable domain (missing parts from reference TRBV7-3 and TRBJ2-1): GAGVSQTPSNKVTEKGKYVELRCDPISGHTALYWYRQSLGQGPEFLIYFQGTGAADDSGLPNDRFFAVRPEGSVSTLKIQRTERGDSAVYLCASSLGGTYNEQFFGPGTRLTVL.

This clone was observed a few times. The V and J genes are TRBV7-3 and TRBJ1-1; D remains ambiguous. Germline V CDR1 and CDR2: SGHTA, FQGTGA. Trimming cost V 2 bases and J 4 bases, with 8 bases left between them. The CDR3 is 13 amino acids. The CDR3 here is CASSLLYSTEAFF. CDR3 coding DNA: TGTGCCAGCAGCTTATTGTACAGCACTGAAGCTTTCTTT.

The rearrangement uses TRBV4-2 and TRBJ2-7, with 7 bases matching TRBD2. The V and J ends lost 0 bases and 4 bases, in that order; junction bases with no gene match: 6. Germline V CDR1 and CDR2: LGHNA, YNFKEQ. The length of the CDR3 is 15 residues. The CDR3 region is CASSQDLAGDYEQYF. Here the CDR3 DNA reads TGTGCCAGCAGCCAAGATCTGGCGGGGGATTACGAGCAGTACTTC.

This clone came up a few times. The chain is built from TRBV4-3 and TRBJ1-6; D is perhaps TRBD1 (5 bases). Trimming removed 0 bases at V and 1 base at J, with 10 bases between. CDR3 length: 17 amino acids. Germline V gene data show CDR1 as LGHNA and CDR2 as YSLEER. DNA for the CDR3: TGCGCCAGCAGCCAAGATCGGGGGGATTCCTATAATTCACCCCTCCACTTT. Protein: CASSQDRGDSYNSPLHF.

This chain uses TRBV25-1 with TRBJ2-2; TRBD1 matches 9 bases. The V gene's germline CDR1 is MGHDK and CDR2 SYGVNS. The CDR3 length is 15 residues. Trimming at V came to 8 bases and at J to 6 bases, leaving 10 bases not matched to a gene. CDR3 residues: CASQTGTGYSGELFF. The CDR3 DNA reads as TGTGCCAGCCAAACCGGGACAGGGTATTCCGGGGAGCTGTTTTTT.

The gene calls are TRBV7-9 and TRBJ2-3; D not resolved. CDR3 size: 12 residues. The germline CDR1 and CDR2 sequences are SEHNR and FQNEAQ (reference sequence). V gave up 8 bases and J gave up 4 bases, with 10 bases separating them. In DNA form, the CDR3 reads TGTGCCAGCGAGAGGTCCGCAGATACGCAGTATTTT. Translation gives CASERSADTQYF.

V usage is TRBV7-2 and J usage is TRBJ1-5, with 8 bases that match TRBD1. CDR1 and CDR2 (germline): SGHTA, FQGNSA. Germline trimming cut 0 bases from V and 5 bases from J; bases unmatched to any gene: 3. The CDR3 sequence is 15 residues long. CDR3 region: CASSLAAGGDQPQHF. In nucleotides, the CDR3 is TGTGCCAGCAGCTTAGCGGCAGGGGGCGATCAGCCCCAGCATTTT.

This clone was counted a single time. The gene calls are TRBV6-1 and TRBJ2-1; possibly TRBD2 for D (7 bases). V lost 5 bases, J lost 6 bases, and 14 bases lay in between. The germline gives CDR1 MNHNS, CDR2 SASEGT. CDR3 length equals 14 residues. The CDR3 DNA follows: TGTGCCAGCAGTAAAGGGGGAGGGGGCAATGAGCAGTTCTTC. Translation gives CASSKGGGGNEQFF.

The V gene is TRBV9, the J gene TRBJ1-5; 7 bases agree with TRBD1. CDR3 size: 15 residues. V gave up 4 bases and J gave up 4 bases; unmatched junction bases: 8. The V gene's germline CDR1 is SGDLS and CDR2 YYNGEE. The CDR3 here is CASSFTGDPNQPQHF. The CDR3 nucleotides read TGTGCCAGCAGCTTTACAGGGGACCCGAATCAGCCCCAGCATTTT.

The gene calls are TRBV6-9 and TRBJ1-1; perhaps TRBD1 as D (5 bases). Germline CDR1 is MNHGY and CDR2 is SVAAGI. The CDR3 consists of 14 residues. The germline V and J ends were trimmed by 7 bases and 3 bases, with 15 bases remaining between them. The chain's CDR3 is CASKNGQQDTEAFF. The CDR3 nucleotides are TGTGCCAGCAAAAACGGTCAACAGGACACTGAAGCTTTCTTT.

The CDR3 is CASSSASGTGIDEQYF. The CDR3 coding sequence is TGTGCCAGCAGTTCGGCCTCCGGGACAGGGATTGACGAGCAGTACTTC. The chain employs TRBV27 and TRBJ2-7, with 9 bases aligning to TRBD1. Per germline, CDR1 MNHEY and CDR2 SMNVEV (reference sequence). This CDR3 spans 16 amino acids. V lost 4 bases, J lost 5 bases, and 12 bases stayed unmatched.

This CDR3 reads CASSPPSGASYEQYF. The CDR3 DNA sequence: TGTGCCAGCTCACCACCGAGTGGGGCCTCCTACGAGCAGTACTTC. V gene TRBV18 combines with J gene TRBJ2-7; D might be TRBD1 (5 bases). Germline V lookup: CDR1 KGHSH, CDR2 LQKENI. Between the trimmed V and J ends, which lost 0 bases and 0 bases, there was a span of 9 bases. The CDR3 is 15 residues long.

V gene TRBV7-2 combines with J gene TRBJ2-3; no firm D call. CDR1 is SGHTA, CDR2 FQGNSA, per germline. Trimming took off 3 bases at V and 5 bases at J, with 9 bases between the two ends. The CDR3 spans 13 residues. The CDR3 here is CASSLLQKDTQYF. In nucleotides, the CDR3 is TGTGCCAGCAGCTTGCTGCAGAAAGATACGCAGTATTTT.

This chain connects TRBV11-3 to TRBJ2-1; 7 bases are shared with TRBD2. J was trimmed by 8 bases and V by 1 base; bases with no gene match: 5. Per germline, CDR1 SGHNT and CDR2 YENEEA. This CDR3 is 14 amino acids long. Written as DNA, the CDR3 is TGTGCCAGCAGCTTAGCGACTAGCAGCGATGAGCAGTTCTTC. This codes for CASSLATSSDEQFF.